The 5 T cell receptor beta chains presented below share a single source sample, sequenced in a study of vaccination effects on CD4 cells after COVID-19. Antigen-specific CD4+ T cells were expanded with viral peptide pools in the ViraFEST assay before sequencing. Researchers isolated CD4+ T cells once approximately 10 days of culture had elapsed. Each participant received a vaccine that was either BNT162b2 or mRNA-1273, given as two doses. Profiling relied on immunoSEQ multiplex PCR, and the TCRdb table lists in-frame clones only, not all of them. The data contain approximately 13,000 clones, about 72% of them singletons. Their specific antigens are unknown. This sample comprised CD4+ T cells from PBMCs cultured with SARS-CoV-2 spike peptides, obtained after COVID-19 vaccination. Source of these receptors: a human donor who received a COVID-19 vaccine.

This clone has just one count. The rearrangement joins TRBV19 to TRBJ1-2; D possibly corresponds to TRBD1 (6 bases). CDR1 LNHDA and CDR2 SQIVND come from the germline V gene (reference sequence). The CDR3 loop spans 14 amino acids. The V and J ends lost 5 bases and 5 bases respectively, with 15 bases between them. The DNA of the CDR3 is TGTGCCAGTAGTCCACAGGGCCCAACGTATGGCTACACCTTC. It codes for CASSPQGPTYGYTF.

The chain is built from TRBV7-2 and TRBJ1-2; 7 nucleotides match TRBD1. Trimming cost V 4 bases and J 2 bases; bases outside gene matches: 7. The CDR3 is made up of 15 amino acids. The germline V gene encodes CDR1 SGHTA and CDR2 FQGNSA. CDR3 amino acids: CASSSIRGRNYGYTF. CDR3 nucleotides: TGTGCCAGCAGCTCCATTAGGGGGCGGAACTATGGCTACACCTTC.

The V call is TRBV6-2 or TRBV6-3, the J call TRBJ2-4; 9 bases line up with TRBD1. The CDR3 is made up of 16 amino acids. V lost 6 bases, J lost 1 base, and 7 bases stayed unmatched. CDR1 MNHEY and CDR2 SVGEGT come from the germline V gene. The CDR3 DNA follows: TGTGCCAGCAGCCTAACAGGGGGCTTCGCCAAAAACATTCAGTACTTC. It specifies CASSLTGGFAKNIQYF.

The CDR3 sequence: CSVDKRQGRVNEQFF. The CDR3 nucleotides are TGCAGCGTTGACAAGAGGCAGGGGAGGGTTAATGAGCAGTTCTTC. This chain joins TRBV29-1 and TRBJ2-1; a weak D match, TRBD2 (7 bases). This CDR3 is built from 15 residues. Germline V gene data show CDR1 as SQVTM and CDR2 as ANQGSEA. V was cut by 3 bases and J by 7 bases, with 19 bases left in between.

The genes are TRBV19 and TRBJ1-2; the D gene is possibly TRBD1 (5 bases). The V and J ends lost 7 bases and 7 bases respectively, with 16 bases between them. Germline V lookup: CDR1 LNHDA, CDR2 SQIVND (reference sequence). The CDR3 has 13 residues. DNA for the CDR3: TGTGCCAGTACCCCGGGACCCCGGCTTGGCTACACCTTC. The encoded protein is CASTPGPRLGYTF.